This TCR beta chain was captured in a study of graft-versus-host responses after intestinal transplantation. Background on the study: Each recipient received anti-thymocyte globulin induction, then tacrolimus and steroids for approximately 3 years.

TCRdb's copy holds only in-frame clones and misses some; the assay was immunoSEQ multiplex PCR. Of around 43,000 clones in the sample, roughly 91% were seen once. Study conclusions and caveats: GvH clones surfaced in recipient marrow, some emerging earlier in ileum or blood.

In the case of this clone: As yet, its antigen is unknown.

The CDR3 loop spans 14 amino acids. Germline-derived CDR1 and CDR2 are MDHEN and SYDVKM. Trimming cost V 2 bases and J 7 bases; bases outside gene matches: 4. This chain links TRBV28 with TRBJ1-5, with TRBD1 identical over 8 bases. The origin of this receptor is a human patient who received an intestinal transplant, so some T cells may come from the graft donor. The sample here was PBMCs, taken 524 days after transplant. DNA of the CDR3: TGTGCCAGCAGTTTAAGACAGGGGATCCAGCCCCAGCATTTT. Translating gives CASSLRQGIQPQHF.